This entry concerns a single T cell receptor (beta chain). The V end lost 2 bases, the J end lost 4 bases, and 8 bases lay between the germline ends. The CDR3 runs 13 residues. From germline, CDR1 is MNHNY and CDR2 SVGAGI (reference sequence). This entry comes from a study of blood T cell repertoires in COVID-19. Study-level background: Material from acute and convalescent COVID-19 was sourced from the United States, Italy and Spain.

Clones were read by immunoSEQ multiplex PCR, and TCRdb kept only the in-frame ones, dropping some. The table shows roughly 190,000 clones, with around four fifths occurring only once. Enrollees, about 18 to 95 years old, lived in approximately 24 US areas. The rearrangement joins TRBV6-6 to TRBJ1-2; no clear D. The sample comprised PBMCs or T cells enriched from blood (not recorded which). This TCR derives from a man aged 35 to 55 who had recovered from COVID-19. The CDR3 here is CASSYAEIYGYTF. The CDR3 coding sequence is TGTGCCAGCAGTTACGCAGAAATCTATGGCTACACCTTC.